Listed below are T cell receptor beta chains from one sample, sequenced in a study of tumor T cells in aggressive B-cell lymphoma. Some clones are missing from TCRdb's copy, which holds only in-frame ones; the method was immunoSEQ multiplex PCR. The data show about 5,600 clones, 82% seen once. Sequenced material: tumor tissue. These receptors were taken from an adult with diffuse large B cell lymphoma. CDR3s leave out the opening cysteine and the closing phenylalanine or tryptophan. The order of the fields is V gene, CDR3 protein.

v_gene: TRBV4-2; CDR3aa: ASSRLQGWGETQY
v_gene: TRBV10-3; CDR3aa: AISESEPMVGELF
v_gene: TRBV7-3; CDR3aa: ASSPGGGSGETQY
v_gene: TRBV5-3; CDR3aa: ARSYGHRDAGELF
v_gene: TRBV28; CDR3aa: ASSPPRRIREKLF
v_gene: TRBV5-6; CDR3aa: ASSTTGTRIKEQF
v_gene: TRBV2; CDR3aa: ASSGGQGTYEQY
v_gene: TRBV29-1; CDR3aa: SVEKDLAREQY
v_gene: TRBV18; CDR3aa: ASSEQGGAEAF
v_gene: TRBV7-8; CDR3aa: ASSSRDSFNTGELF
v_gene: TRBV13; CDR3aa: ASSLRYGRRETQY
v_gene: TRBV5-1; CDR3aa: ASSTGTSVETQY
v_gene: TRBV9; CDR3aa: ASSATGISYNEQF
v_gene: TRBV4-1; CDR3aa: ASSPTLLAGGRNEQY
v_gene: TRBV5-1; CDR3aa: ASRFDTGELF
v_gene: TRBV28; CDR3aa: ASNGEANYNEQF
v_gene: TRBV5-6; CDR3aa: ASSSQGYEQY
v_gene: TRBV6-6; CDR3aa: ASSYGGANTEAF
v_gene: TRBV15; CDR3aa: ATSRDSGSYEQF
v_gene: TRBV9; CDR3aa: ASSVGLATPRGTGELF
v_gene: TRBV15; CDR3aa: ATSNSLPEQF
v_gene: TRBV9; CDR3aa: ASSASGTRTDTQY
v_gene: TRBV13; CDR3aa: ASSFSRTNYGYT
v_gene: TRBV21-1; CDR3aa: ASSKAGTHNEQF
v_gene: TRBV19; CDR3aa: ASSGQGARTDTQY
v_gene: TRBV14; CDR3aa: ASSRASGTYEQY
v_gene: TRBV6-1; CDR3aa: ASWTTGSYEQY
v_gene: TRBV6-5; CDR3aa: ASSYSGGINTGELF
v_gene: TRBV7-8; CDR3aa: ASSFTLEGYEAF
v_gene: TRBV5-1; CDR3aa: ASSPREGGPGITGELF
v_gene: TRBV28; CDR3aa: ASSFDRQKDAKETQY
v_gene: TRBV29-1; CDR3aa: SVREEDSNQPQH